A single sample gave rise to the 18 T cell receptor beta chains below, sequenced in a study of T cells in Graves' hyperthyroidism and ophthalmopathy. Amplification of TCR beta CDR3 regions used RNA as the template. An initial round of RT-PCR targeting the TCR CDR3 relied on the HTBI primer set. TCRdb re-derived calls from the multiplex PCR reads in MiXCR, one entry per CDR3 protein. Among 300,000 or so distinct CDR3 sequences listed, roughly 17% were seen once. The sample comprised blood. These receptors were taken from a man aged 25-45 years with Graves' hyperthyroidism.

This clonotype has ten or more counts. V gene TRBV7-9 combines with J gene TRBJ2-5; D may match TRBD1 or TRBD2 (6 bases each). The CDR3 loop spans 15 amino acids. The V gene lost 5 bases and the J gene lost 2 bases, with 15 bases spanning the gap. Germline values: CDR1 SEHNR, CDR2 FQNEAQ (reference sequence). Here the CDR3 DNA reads TGTGCCAGCAGCCACCCCAGGGGAGGTCAAGAGACCCAGTACTTC. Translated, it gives CASSHPRGGQETQYF.

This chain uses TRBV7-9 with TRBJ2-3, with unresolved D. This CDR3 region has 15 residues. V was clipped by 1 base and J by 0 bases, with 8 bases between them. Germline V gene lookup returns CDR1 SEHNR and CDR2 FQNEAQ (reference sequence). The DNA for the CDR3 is TGTGCCAGCAGCTTAGAGGTGGGGAGCACAGATACGCAGTATTTT. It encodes CASSLEVGSTDTQYF.

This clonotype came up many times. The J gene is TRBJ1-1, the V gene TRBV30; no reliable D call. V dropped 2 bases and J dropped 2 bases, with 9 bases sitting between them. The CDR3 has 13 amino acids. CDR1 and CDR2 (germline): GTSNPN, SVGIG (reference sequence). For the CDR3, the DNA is TGTGCCTGGAGTCCTCGAACAAACACTGAAGCTTTCTTT. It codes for CAWSPRTNTEAFF.

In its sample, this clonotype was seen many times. The CDR3 DNA reads as TGTGCCAGCACCCTCACCGGGGGTAGCAATCAGCCCCAGCATTTT. Its protein product is CASTLTGGSNQPQHF. This sequence joins TRBV28 and TRBJ1-5; possibly TRBD1 for D (5 bases). Germline CDR1 is MDHEN and CDR2 is SYDVKM. CDR3 size: 15 residues. Trimming removed 7 bases from V and 0 bases from J, with 13 bases in between.

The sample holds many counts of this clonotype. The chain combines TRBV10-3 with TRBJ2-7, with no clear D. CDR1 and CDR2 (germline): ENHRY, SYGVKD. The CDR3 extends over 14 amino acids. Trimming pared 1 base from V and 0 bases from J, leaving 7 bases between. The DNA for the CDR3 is TGTGCCATCAGTGAGTATAGGGACTCCTACGAGCAGTACTTC. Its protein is CAISEYRDSYEQYF.

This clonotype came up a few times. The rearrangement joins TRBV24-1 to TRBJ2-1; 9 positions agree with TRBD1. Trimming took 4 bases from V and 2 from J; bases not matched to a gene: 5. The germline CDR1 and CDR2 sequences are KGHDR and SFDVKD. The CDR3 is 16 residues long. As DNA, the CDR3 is TGTGCCACCAGTGACTCGCGACAGGGGGCCTACAATGAGCAGTTCTTC. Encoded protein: CATSDSRQGAYNEQFF.

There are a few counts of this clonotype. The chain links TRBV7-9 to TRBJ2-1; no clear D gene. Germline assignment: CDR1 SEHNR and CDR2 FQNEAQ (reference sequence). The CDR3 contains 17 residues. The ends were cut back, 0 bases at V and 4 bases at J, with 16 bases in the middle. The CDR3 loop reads CASSLAGLTPRYNEQFF. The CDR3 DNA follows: TGTGCCAGCAGCTTAGCTGGTCTCACCCCTAGGTACAATGAGCAGTTCTTC.

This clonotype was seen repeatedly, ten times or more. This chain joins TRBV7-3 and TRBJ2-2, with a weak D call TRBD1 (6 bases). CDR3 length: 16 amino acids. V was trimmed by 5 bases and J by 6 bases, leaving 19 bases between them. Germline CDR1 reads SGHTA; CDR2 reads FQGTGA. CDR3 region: CASSLPAVQGSGELFF. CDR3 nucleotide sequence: TGTGCCAGCAGCCTCCCCGCAGTACAGGGCTCCGGGGAGCTGTTTTTT.

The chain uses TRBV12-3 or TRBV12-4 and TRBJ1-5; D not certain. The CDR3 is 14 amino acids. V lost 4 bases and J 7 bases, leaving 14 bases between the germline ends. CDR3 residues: CASSSYSFGQPQHF. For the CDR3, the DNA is TGTGCCAGCAGTTCCTACTCCTTTGGGCAGCCCCAGCATTTT.

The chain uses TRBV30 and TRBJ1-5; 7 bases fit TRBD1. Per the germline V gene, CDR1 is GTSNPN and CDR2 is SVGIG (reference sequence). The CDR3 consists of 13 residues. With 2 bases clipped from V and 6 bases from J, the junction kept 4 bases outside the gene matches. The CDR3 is CAWSSGGGQPQHF. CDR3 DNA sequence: TGTGCCTGGAGTTCAGGGGGAGGTCAGCCCCAGCATTTT. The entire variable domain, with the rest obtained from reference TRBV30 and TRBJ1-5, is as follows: SQTIHQWPATLVQPVGSPLSLECTVEGTSNPNLYWYRQAAGRGLQLLFYSVGIGQISSEVPQNLSASRPQDRQFILSSKKLLLSDSGFYLCAWSSGGGQPQHFGDGTRLSIL.

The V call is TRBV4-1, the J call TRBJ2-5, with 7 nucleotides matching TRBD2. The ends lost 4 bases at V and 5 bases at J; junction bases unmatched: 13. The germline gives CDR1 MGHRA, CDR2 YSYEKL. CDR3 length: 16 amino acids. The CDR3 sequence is CASSLRSGAGGETQYF. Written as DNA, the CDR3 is TGCGCCAGCAGCCTCCGCTCGGGTGCCGGGGGGGAGACCCAGTACTTC.

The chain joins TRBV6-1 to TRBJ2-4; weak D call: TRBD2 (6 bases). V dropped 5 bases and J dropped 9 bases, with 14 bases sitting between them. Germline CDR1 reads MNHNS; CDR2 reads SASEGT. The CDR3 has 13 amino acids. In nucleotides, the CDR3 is TGTGCCAGCAGTCCGGGATTGCGGGGCATTCAGTACTTC. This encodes CASSPGLRGIQYF.

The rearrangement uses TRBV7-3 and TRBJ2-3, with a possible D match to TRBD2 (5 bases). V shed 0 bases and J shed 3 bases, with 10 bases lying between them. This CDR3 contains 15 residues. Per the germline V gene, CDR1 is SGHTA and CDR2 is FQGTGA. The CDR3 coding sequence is TGTGCCAGCAGCTTAACGAGGGTAGCTACAGATACGCAGTATTTT. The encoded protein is CASSLTRVATDTQYF. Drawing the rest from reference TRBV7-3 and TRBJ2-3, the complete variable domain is GAGVSQTPSNKVTEKGKYVELRCDPISGHTALYWYRQSLGQGPEFLIYFQGTGAADDSGLPNDRFFAVRPEGSVSTLKIQRTERGDSAVYLCASSLTRVATDTQYFGPGTRLTVL.

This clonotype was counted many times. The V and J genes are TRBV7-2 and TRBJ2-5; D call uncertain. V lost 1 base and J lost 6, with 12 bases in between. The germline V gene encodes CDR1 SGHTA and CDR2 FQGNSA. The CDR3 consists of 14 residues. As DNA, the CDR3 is TGTGCCAGCAGCTTAGACGTCAGAAGCAAGACCCAGTACTTC. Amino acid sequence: CASSLDVRSKTQYF.

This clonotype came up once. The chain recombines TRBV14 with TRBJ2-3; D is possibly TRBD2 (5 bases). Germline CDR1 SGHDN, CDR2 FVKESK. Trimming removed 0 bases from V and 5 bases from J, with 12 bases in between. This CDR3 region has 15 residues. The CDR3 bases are TGTGCCAGCAGCCAAGATACCGGGGTCGGAGATACGCAGTATTTT. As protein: CASSQDTGVGDTQYF. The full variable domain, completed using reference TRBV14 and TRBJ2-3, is EAGVTQFPSHSVIEKGQTVTLRCDPISGHDNLYWYRRVMGKEIKFLLHFVKESKQDESGMPNNRFLAERTGGTYSTLKVQPAELEDSGVYFCASSQDTGVGDTQYFGPGTRLTVL.

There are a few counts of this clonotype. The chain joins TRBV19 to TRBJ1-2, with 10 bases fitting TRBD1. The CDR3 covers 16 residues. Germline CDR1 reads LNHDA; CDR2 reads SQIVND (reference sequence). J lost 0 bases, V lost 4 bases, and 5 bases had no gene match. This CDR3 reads CASSTSGTGANYGYTF. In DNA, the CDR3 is TGTGCCAGTAGTACATCCGGGACAGGGGCTAACTATGGCTACACCTTC.

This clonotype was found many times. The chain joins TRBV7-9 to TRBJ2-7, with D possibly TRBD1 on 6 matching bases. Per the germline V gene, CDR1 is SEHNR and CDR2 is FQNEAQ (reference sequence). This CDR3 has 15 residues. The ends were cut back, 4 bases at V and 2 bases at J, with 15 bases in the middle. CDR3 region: CASSSYRDTTYEQYF. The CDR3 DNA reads TGTGCCAGCAGCTCGTACCGGGACACCACCTACGAGCAGTACTTC.

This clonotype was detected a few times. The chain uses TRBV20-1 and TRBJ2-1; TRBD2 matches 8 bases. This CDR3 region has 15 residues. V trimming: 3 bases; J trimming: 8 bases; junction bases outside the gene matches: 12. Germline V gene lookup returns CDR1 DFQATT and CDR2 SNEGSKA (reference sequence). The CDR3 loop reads CSASGREAFRDEQFF. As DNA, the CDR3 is TGCAGTGCTAGTGGGCGGGAGGCCTTCCGGGATGAGCAGTTCTTC.